This TCR beta chain is drawn from a study of T cell responses to AZD1222 COVID-19 vaccine. Overall study findings and caveats: Clonal diversity may have been underestimated, and the donors were mostly white British, with more females than males. An increase in Spike-specific TCR breadth and depth was observed after two AZD1222 doses.

The table came from immunoSEQ multiplex PCR; TCRdb's copy has only in-frame clones and leaves some out. The data contain 160,000 or so clones, around 93% of them seen just once; the ten biggest clones take up approximately 4.8%. After removal of 10 bases from V and 0 bases from J, the junction contained 7 bases not matched to a gene. The CDR3 contains 14 residues. Germline CDR1 ENHRY, CDR2 SYGVKD. Comments on this clone: Its antigen is currently unknown.

The receptor comes from an adult in good health. The material was peripheral blood, obtained on day 0 of AZD1222 vaccination. The chain carries TRBV10-3 and TRBJ1-1; 8 nucleotides agree with TRBD1. The CDR3 loop reads CATRTGTLNTEAFF. The DNA of the CDR3 is TGTGCCACCCGGACAGGGACCTTGAACACTGAAGCTTTCTTT.